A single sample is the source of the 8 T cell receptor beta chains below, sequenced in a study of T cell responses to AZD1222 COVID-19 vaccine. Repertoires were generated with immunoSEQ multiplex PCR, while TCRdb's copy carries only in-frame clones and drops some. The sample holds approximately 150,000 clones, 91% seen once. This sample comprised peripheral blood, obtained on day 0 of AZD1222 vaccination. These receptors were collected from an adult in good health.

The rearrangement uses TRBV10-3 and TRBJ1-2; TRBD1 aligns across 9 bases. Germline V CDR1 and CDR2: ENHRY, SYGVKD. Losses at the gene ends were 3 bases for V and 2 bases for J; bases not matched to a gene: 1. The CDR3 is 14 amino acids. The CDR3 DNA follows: TGTGCCATCAGTGAAGGACAGGGGAACTATGGCTACACCTTC. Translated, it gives CAISEGQGNYGYTF.

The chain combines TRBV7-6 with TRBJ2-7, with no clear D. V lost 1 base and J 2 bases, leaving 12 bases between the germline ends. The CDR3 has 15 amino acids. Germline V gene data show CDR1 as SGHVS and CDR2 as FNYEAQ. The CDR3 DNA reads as TGTGCCAGCAGCTTAGTCGTGGACGGCGCCTACGAGCAGTACTTC. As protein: CASSLVVDGAYEQYF.

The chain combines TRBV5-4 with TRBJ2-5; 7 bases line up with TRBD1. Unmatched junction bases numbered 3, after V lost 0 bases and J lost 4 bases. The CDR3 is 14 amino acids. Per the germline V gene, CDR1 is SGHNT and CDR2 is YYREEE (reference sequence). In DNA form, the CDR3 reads TGTGCCAGCAGCTTGGGGACAGGAAGAGAGACCCAGTACTTC. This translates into CASSLGTGRETQYF.

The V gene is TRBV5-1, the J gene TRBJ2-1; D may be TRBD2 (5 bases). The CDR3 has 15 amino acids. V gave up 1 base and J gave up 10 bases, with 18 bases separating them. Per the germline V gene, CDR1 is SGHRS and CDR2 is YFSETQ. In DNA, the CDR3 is TGCGCCAGCAGCTTGTTTATCTCCGACCGCGGGGAGCAGTTCTTC. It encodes CASSLFISDRGEQFF.

CDR3 sequence: CASSLSVLGQGNQPQHF. CDR3 sequence (DNA): TGTGCCAGCAGCTTATCGGTATTAGGACAGGGCAATCAGCCCCAGCATTTT. The V and J genes are TRBV7-6 and TRBJ1-5; 7 nucleotides line up with TRBD1. Trimming removed 2 bases from V and 2 bases from J; junction bases left unmatched: 9. Germline V lookup: CDR1 SGHVS, CDR2 FNYEAQ. This CDR3 comprises 17 residues.

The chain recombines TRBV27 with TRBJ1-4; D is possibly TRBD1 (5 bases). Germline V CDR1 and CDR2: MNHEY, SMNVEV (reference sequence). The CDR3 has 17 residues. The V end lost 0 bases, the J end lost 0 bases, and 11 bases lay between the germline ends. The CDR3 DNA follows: TGTGCCAGCAGTTTATCGAGAGGGGTGGCAACTAATGAAAAACTGTTTTTT. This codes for CASSLSRGVATNEKLFF.

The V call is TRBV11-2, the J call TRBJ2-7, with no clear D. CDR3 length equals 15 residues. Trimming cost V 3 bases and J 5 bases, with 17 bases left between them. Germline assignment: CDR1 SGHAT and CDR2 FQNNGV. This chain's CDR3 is CASSLINGIGDEQYF. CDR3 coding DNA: TGTGCCAGCAGCTTGATTAATGGGATTGGGGACGAGCAGTACTTC.

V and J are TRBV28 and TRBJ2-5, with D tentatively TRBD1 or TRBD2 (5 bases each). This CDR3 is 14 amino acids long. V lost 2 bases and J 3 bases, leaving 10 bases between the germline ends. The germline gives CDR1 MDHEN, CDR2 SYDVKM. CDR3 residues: CASSLPGTKETQYF. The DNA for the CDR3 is TGTGCCAGCAGTTTACCAGGGACCAAAGAGACCCAGTACTTC.